This T cell receptor beta chain emerged from a study of blood T cell repertoires in COVID-19. On the study more broadly: T cells, B-cell-depleted T cells, or PBMCs provided the cDNA or gDNA that served as material.

The V gene's germline CDR1 is LGHNA and CDR2 YNFKEQ. V trimming: 4 bases; J trimming: 4 bases; junction bases outside the gene matches: 4. CDR3 size: 15 residues. This clone was seen a handful of times. Repertoires were generated with immunoSEQ multiplex PCR, while TCRdb's copy carries only in-frame clones and drops some. The data contain 150,000 to 200,000 clones, 81% of them singletons. This clonotype was obtained from an elderly woman with COVID-19, enrolled during active disease. V and J are TRBV4-2 and TRBJ1-2; 12 bases align to TRBD1. Sequencing was done on a sample of peripheral blood. The CDR3 coding sequence is TGTGCCAGCAGCCCCGGGACAGGGGGCCTCTATGGCTACACCTTC. This encodes CASSPGTGGLYGYTF.